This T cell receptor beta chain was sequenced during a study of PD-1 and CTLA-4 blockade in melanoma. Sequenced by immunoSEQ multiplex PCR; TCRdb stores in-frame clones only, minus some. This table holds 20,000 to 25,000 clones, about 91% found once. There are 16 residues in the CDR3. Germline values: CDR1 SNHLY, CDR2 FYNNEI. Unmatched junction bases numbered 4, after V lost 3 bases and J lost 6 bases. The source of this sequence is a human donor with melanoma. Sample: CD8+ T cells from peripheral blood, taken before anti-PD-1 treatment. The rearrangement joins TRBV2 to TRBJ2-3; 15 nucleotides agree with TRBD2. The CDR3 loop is CASSEGLAGGRDTQYF. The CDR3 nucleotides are TGTGCCAGCAGTGAGGGACTAGCGGGGGGCCGGGATACGCAGTATTTT.